These T cell receptor beta chains were read from a single sample in a study of shared clonotypes between healthy human individuals. Using immunoSEQ multiplex PCR, the repertoire was profiled, and TCRdb retains in-frame clones only, with some absent. The sample comprises millions of clones, roughly nine tenths of which are singletons, and 0.11% to 0.15% rests with the top ten. The sample taken for sequencing was naive CD4+ T cells sorted from blood. All receptors come from a man aged 18 to 30 in good health. The CDR3 runs from the conserved cysteine through the conserved F or W. Each record gives: V gene, clone size, J gene, D gene, CDR3 protein, CDR3 DNA. D genes are given only for firm matches. Not every row has a clone size; where given, it reads once, few, many or a size class.

V: TRBV7-2; size: .; J: TRBJ2-2; D: .; CDR3: CASSLALAGTGELFF; DNA: TGTGCCAGCAGCTTAGCTCTGGCGGGGACCGGGGAGCTGTTTTTT
V: TRBV28; size: .; J: TRBJ1-5; D: .; CDR3: CASSLSGNQPQHF; DNA: TGTGCCAGCAGTTTATCCGGCAATCAGCCCCAGCATTTT
V: TRBV19; size: once; J: TRBJ2-3; D: .; CDR3: CASSIRKDTQYF; DNA: TGTGCCAGTAGTATCAGGAAGGATACGCAGTATTTT
V: TRBV9; size: .; J: TRBJ2-2; D: .; CDR3: CASSVVGVGTGELFF; DNA: TGTGCCAGCAGCGTAGTCGGGGTGGGCACCGGGGAGCTGTTTTTT
V: TRBV2; size: .; J: TRBJ2-2; D: .; CDR3: CASGPIEAGELFF; DNA: TGTGCCAGCGGCCCGATTGAGGCCGGGGAGCTGTTTTTT
V: TRBV7-6; size: .; J: TRBJ2-2; D: .; CDR3: CASSLGSGELFF; DNA: TGTGCCAGCAGCCTCGGTTCCGGGGAGCTGTTTTTT
V: TRBV19; size: few; J: TRBJ1-5; D: .; CDR3: CASTKDSYSNQPQHF; DNA: TGTGCCAGTACCAAGGACAGCTATAGCAATCAGCCCCAGCATTTT
V: TRBV7-2; size: many; J: TRBJ1-2; D: TRBD1; CDR3: CASRRTGTDGYTF; DNA: TGTGCCAGCAGACGGACAGGGACGGATGGCTACACCTTC
V: TRBV7-2; size: .; J: TRBJ2-3; D: TRBD2; CDR3: CASSLVPSGSVDTQYF; DNA: TGTGCCAGCAGCTTAGTTCCTAGCGGGAGCGTTGATACGCAGTATTTT
V: TRBV6-6; size: .; J: TRBJ1-2; D: .; CDR3: CASSPGRQLYGYTF; DNA: TGTGCCAGCAGTCCCGGGCGACAGCTCTATGGCTACACCTTC
V: TRBV18; size: .; J: TRBJ1-3; D: TRBD1; CDR3: CASSAGQGDAGNTIYF; DNA: TGTGCCAGCTCAGCCGGACAGGGGGACGCTGGAAACACCATATATTTT
V: TRBV5-1; size: .; J: TRBJ1-2; D: .; CDR3: CASSLTPGQGTGYTF; DNA: TGCGCCAGCAGCTTGACCCCGGGACAAGGCACAGGCTACACCTTC
V: TRBV29-1; size: .; J: TRBJ2-3; D: .; CDR3: CSVVREMTDTQYF; DNA: TGCAGCGTTGTACGAGAGATGACAGATACGCAGTATTTT
V: TRBV28; size: once; J: TRBJ1-5; D: TRBD1; CDR3: CASSLHGQGPRNQPQHF; DNA: TGTGCCAGCAGTTTACACGGACAGGGGCCGAGGAATCAGCCCCAGCATTTT
V: TRBV9; size: .; J: TRBJ2-3; D: TRBD1; CDR3: CASSVGSGQGATDTQYF; DNA: TGTGCCAGCAGCGTAGGAAGCGGACAGGGGGCGACAGATACGCAGTATTTT
V: TRBV30; size: .; J: TRBJ2-1; D: .; CDR3: CAWSVGRPTRSEQFF; DNA: TGTGCCTGGAGTGTGGGTCGCCCTACCCGTAGTGAGCAGTTCTTC
V: TRBV19; size: .; J: TRBJ2-5; D: .; CDR3: CASSIAPGPRFGTQYF; DNA: TGTGCCAGTAGTATAGCCCCCGGACCGAGGTTTGGGACCCAGTACTTC
V: TRBV13; size: .; J: TRBJ2-7; D: .; CDR3: CASSSGGVGEQYF; DNA: TGTGCCAGCAGCTCAGGCGGGGTGGGGGAGCAGTACTTC
V: TRBV11-2; size: once; J: TRBJ2-3; D: TRBD2; CDR3: CASSRGGLATDTQYF; DNA: TGTGCCAGCAGCAGAGGGGGACTAGCGACAGATACGCAGTATTTT
V: TRBV2; size: .; J: TRBJ1-6; D: TRBD1; CDR3: CASRQGALNSPLHF; DNA: TGTGCCAGCAGACAGGGGGCGCTTAATTCACCCCTCCACTTT
V: TRBV20-1; size: .; J: TRBJ1-2; D: .; CDR3: CSASLKIGYTF; DNA: TGCAGTGCTAGCCTGAAAATTGGCTACACCTTC
V: TRBV30; size: .; J: TRBJ1-2; D: .; CDR3: CAWRTARHPNYGYTF; DNA: TGTGCCTGGAGGACTGCGAGACACCCAAACTATGGCTACACCTTC
V: TRBV2; size: .; J: TRBJ1-3; D: .; CDR3: CASSEGQANSGNTIYF; DNA: TGTGCCAGCAGTGAAGGGCAGGCGAACTCTGGAAACACCATATATTTT
V: TRBV5-1; size: .; J: TRBJ2-7; D: .; CDR3: CASSLDASGFPYF; DNA: TGCGCCAGCAGCTTGGACGCGAGTGGGTTCCCGTACTTC
V: TRBV11-2; size: few; J: TRBJ1-3; D: .; CDR3: CASSARGTGNTIYF; DNA: TGTGCCAGCAGCGCTAGGGGGACTGGAAACACCATATATTTT
V: TRBV19; size: .; J: TRBJ2-6; D: .; CDR3: CASSIGGTGANVLTF; DNA: TGTGCCAGTAGTATTGGGGGCACTGGGGCCAACGTCCTGACTTTC
V: TRBV11-1; size: .; J: TRBJ2-1; D: TRBD1; CDR3: CASSPTGGSSYNEQFF; DNA: TGTGCCAGCAGCCCAACAGGGGGAAGCTCCTACAATGAGCAGTTCTTC
V: TRBV5-4; size: .; J: TRBJ1-1; D: .; CDR3: CASSLAGGVYTEAFF; DNA: TGTGCCAGCAGCTTGGCGGGGGGAGTTTATACTGAAGCTTTCTTT
V: TRBV30; size: .; J: TRBJ2-7; D: .; CDR3: CAWSETDEQYF; DNA: TGTGCCTGGAGTGAGACCGACGAGCAGTACTTC
V: TRBV5-1; size: .; J: TRBJ2-3; D: .; CDR3: CASQPPGGAADTQYF; DNA: TGCGCCAGCCAACCGCCCGGCGGGGCGGCAGATACGCAGTATTTT
V: TRBV5-1; size: .; J: TRBJ2-5; D: .; CDR3: CASSSTGLQETQYF; DNA: TGCGCCAGCAGCTCGACGGGACTCCAAGAGACCCAGTACTTC
V: TRBV18; size: .; J: TRBJ2-3; D: .; CDR3: CASSLRRALGAEDTQYF; DNA: TGTGCCAGCTCCCTCAGAAGGGCCCTAGGGGCTGAGGATACGCAGTATTTT
V: TRBV7-2; size: .; J: TRBJ1-1; D: .; CDR3: CASSWRGENTEAFF; DNA: TGTGCCAGCAGCTGGAGGGGGGAGAACACTGAAGCTTTCTTT
V: TRBV7-2; size: .; J: TRBJ2-3; D: TRBD2; CDR3: CASSWAGGTDTQYF; DNA: TGTGCCAGCAGCTGGGCGGGGGGCACAGATACGCAGTATTTT
V: TRBV6-1; size: .; J: TRBJ2-3; D: .; CDR3: CASSERQPTDTQYF; DNA: TGTGCCAGCAGTGAGAGACAACCCACAGATACGCAGTATTTT
V: TRBV18; size: .; J: TRBJ2-3; D: TRBD2; CDR3: CASSPPGGADTQYF; DNA: TGTGCCAGCTCACCACCCGGGGGGGCAGATACGCAGTATTTT
V: TRBV7-2; size: .; J: TRBJ2-7; D: TRBD2; CDR3: CASGGGFPSEQYF; DNA: TGTGCCAGCGGCGGGGGGTTCCCTAGCGAGCAGTACTTC
V: TRBV19; size: .; J: TRBJ1-5; D: TRBD1; CDR3: CASSEQTGDQPQHF; DNA: TGTGCCAGTTCGGAACAAACAGGGGATCAGCCCCAGCATTTT
V: TRBV6-1; size: .; J: TRBJ1-1; D: TRBD1; CDR3: CASSELGSSHAGRGTFF; DNA: TGTGCCAGCAGTGAATTAGGGTCTAGTCACGCAGGCAGGGGGACTTTCTTT
V: TRBV7-9; size: once; J: TRBJ2-7; D: TRBD2; CDR3: CASSRTGGGYEQYF; DNA: TGTGCCAGCAGCCGTACGGGGGGTGGTTACGAGCAGTACTTC
V: TRBV5-4; size: .; J: TRBJ2-2; D: TRBD1; CDR3: CASSLGDRGSTGELFF; DNA: TGTGCCAGCAGCTTAGGGGACAGGGGTTCGACCGGGGAGCTGTTTTTT
V: TRBV19; size: .; J: TRBJ2-1; D: TRBD2; CDR3: CASSMTSVHNEQFF; DNA: TGTGCCAGTAGTATGACTAGCGTCCACAATGAGCAGTTCTTC
V: TRBV18; size: .; J: TRBJ2-6; D: .; CDR3: CASTGQPHGANVLTF; DNA: TGTGCCAGTACAGGACAGCCGCACGGGGCCAACGTCCTGACTTTC
V: TRBV28; size: .; J: TRBJ2-7; D: .; CDR3: CASSLGVFEQYF; DNA: TGTGCCAGCAGCCTGGGGGTTTTCGAGCAGTACTTC
V: TRBV28; size: .; J: TRBJ1-4; D: .; CDR3: CASSLLGAPEKLFF; DNA: TGTGCCAGCAGTTTATTGGGGGCGCCTGAAAAACTGTTTTTT
V: TRBV30; size: few; J: TRBJ1-1; D: .; CDR3: CAWRQGRTEAFF; DNA: TGTGCCTGGAGACAGGGACGGACTGAAGCTTTCTTT
V: TRBV5-1; size: .; J: TRBJ2-5; D: TRBD2; CDR3: CASSPGLAGGETQYF; DNA: TGCGCCAGCAGCCCAGGACTAGCGGGAGGAGAGACCCAGTACTTC
V: TRBV19; size: .; J: TRBJ2-3; D: .; CDR3: CASSMGALGADTQYF; DNA: TGTGCCAGTAGTATGGGGGCCCTTGGGGCAGATACGCAGTATTTT
V: TRBV7-9; size: .; J: TRBJ2-5; D: TRBD1; CDR3: CASSSAGTGSETQYF; DNA: TGTGCCAGCAGCTCGGCCGGGACAGGGAGCGAGACCCAGTACTTC
V: TRBV6-5; size: once; J: TRBJ1-1; D: .; CDR3: CATTGPLSAFF; DNA: TGTGCCACCACGGGACCCCTTTCCGCTTTCTTT
V: TRBV6-5; size: .; J: TRBJ1-2; D: .; CDR3: CASRHGANGYGYTF; DNA: TGTGCCAGCAGACACGGGGCGAACGGGTATGGCTACACCTTC